The clone carrying this TCR beta chain occurred once. No antigen is known for it. The data derive from a study of OX40 agonist ivuxolimab in advanced cancers. Data came from immunoSEQ multiplex PCR; TCRdb stores just in-frame clones and leaves some out. The data contain 40,000 to 55,000 clones, 88% of them singletons. Study-wide findings and caveats: With doses of 0.1-3.0 mg/kg, partial responders showed among the lowest clonal expansion.

Germline V gives CDR1 LNHDA, CDR2 SQIVND (reference sequence). The germline V and J ends were trimmed by 7 bases and 3 bases, with 12 bases remaining between them. This CDR3 is 13 amino acids long. The rearrangement links TRBV19 to TRBJ2-5; D is perhaps TRBD1 or TRBD2 (5 bases each). Sequences were derived from CD4+ or CD8+ T cells sorted from blood, sampled in a trial of the OX40 agonist ivuxolimab. The TCR sequence derives from an adult with an advanced solid tumor such as melanoma, head and neck, liver or kidney cancer. CDR3 DNA sequence: TGTGCCAGTACTGGGACCAACGAAGAGACCCAGTACTTC. Protein: CASTGTNEETQYF. The variable domain in full, with the rest retrieved from reference TRBV19 and TRBJ2-5, is DGGITQSPKYLFRKEGQNVTLSCEQNLNHDAMYWYRQDPGQGLRLIYYSQIVNDFQKGDIAEGYSVSREKKESFPLTVTSAQKNPTAFYLCASTGTNEETQYFGPGTRLLVL.